The 20 T cell receptor beta chains listed next were all sequenced from one sample in a study of blood T cells in healthy people across ages. PCR was performed a second time for about 6 to 11 cycles using a sample-barcoded 5' primer and a J-beta primer mix. Each CDR3 protein is one row after TCRdb ran MiXCR on the 5' RACE reads. The profile shows hundreds of thousands of distinct CDR3 sequences, over 40% of them singletons. The material sequenced was blood. The source is a woman over 75 in good health.

This clonotype showed up just a few times. The genes are TRBV27 and TRBJ2-2; D possibly corresponds to TRBD1 (5 bases). This CDR3 is 16 amino acids long. V lost 6 bases, J lost 7 bases, and 21 bases lay in between. Germline V lookup: CDR1 MNHEY, CDR2 SMNVEV (reference sequence). The CDR3 nucleotides read TGTGCCAGCAGCCCCCACGGGCGCAGGGCTGGCGGGGAGCTGTTTTTT. It codes for CASSPHGRRAGGELFF.

The chain is built from TRBV6-6 and TRBJ2-1; tentative D call: TRBD2 (6 bases). The CDR3 covers 11 residues. Germline V gene lookup returns CDR1 MNHNY and CDR2 SVGAGI (reference sequence). V shed 4 bases and J shed 13 bases, with 11 bases lying between them. This CDR3 is CASSSSGVQFF. The CDR3 region has the DNA TGTGCCAGCAGTTCCTCGGGGGTACAGTTCTTC.

V gene TRBV7-9 combines with J gene TRBJ2-1, with unresolved D. The length of the CDR3 is 15 residues. V lost 5 bases and J 4 bases, leaving 15 bases between the germline ends. The germline V gene has CDR1 SEHNR and CDR2 FQNEAQ (reference sequence). The CDR3 loop reads CASSPSEVAYNEQFF. CDR3 DNA: TGTGCCAGCAGCCCTTCAGAGGTCGCTTACAATGAGCAGTTCTTC.

With regard to this clonotype: This sequence may be a read error, since a much larger clone differs from it by one base. The chain uses TRBV3-1 and TRBJ2-1; a possible D gene is TRBD1 (6 bases). The J call is uncertain, as TRBJ2-7 better fits the DNA end. The germline V gene has CDR1 LGHDT and CDR2 YNNKEL (reference sequence). The CDR3 has 15 amino acids. DNA of the CDR3: TGTGCCAGCAGCCAAGATACCAGGGGTTACAATGAGCAGTACTTC. Protein sequence: CASSQDTRGYNEQYF.

J is TRBJ2-7 and V is TRBV20-1; the D gene is possibly TRBD2 (6 bases). The V and J ends lost 5 bases and 7 bases respectively, with 18 bases between them. The CDR3 is 13 residues long. Per germline, CDR1 DFQATT and CDR2 SNEGSKA (reference sequence). This CDR3 is CSARTSRYNEQYF. The CDR3 DNA follows: TGCAGTGCTCGTACTAGCAGGTACAATGAGCAGTACTTC.

The gene calls are TRBV10-3 and TRBJ2-1; 13 nucleotides align to TRBD2. V shed 3 bases, J shed 7 bases, and the junction held 3 bases outside the gene matches. CDR3 length equals 15 residues. Germline values: CDR1 ENHRY, CDR2 SYGVKD. CDR3: CAISEWTSGRNEQFF. The CDR3 coding sequence is TGTGCCATCAGTGAATGGACTAGCGGGAGAAATGAGCAGTTCTTC.

This clonotype has a count of ten or more. The CDR3 DNA sequence: TGCGCCAGCAGCCAAGAGGAGACAGGAGTAAAATTATCCTACGAGCAGTACTTC. Translated: CASSQEETGVKLSYEQYF. The J gene is TRBJ2-7, the V gene TRBV4-1; a weak D match, TRBD1 (6 bases). This CDR3 contains 18 residues. V lost 0 bases and J 1 base, leaving 19 bases between the germline ends. Germline V gene lookup returns CDR1 MGHRA and CDR2 YSYEKL.

V gene TRBV20-1 combines with J gene TRBJ2-3; D perhaps matches TRBD2 (5 bases). The CDR3 is 11 amino acids. Trimming left V 6 bases short and J 6 bases short, with 10 bases between. Germline assignment: CDR1 DFQATT and CDR2 SNEGSKA (reference sequence). The CDR3 loop is CSANWRDTQYF. The CDR3, as DNA: TGCAGTGCAAACTGGAGGGATACGCAGTATTTT.

The genes are TRBV9 and TRBJ2-1, with D hard to call. The germline CDR1 and CDR2 sequences are SGDLS and YYNGEE. The CDR3 loop spans 14 amino acids. Trimming pared 4 bases from V and 2 bases from J, leaving 10 bases between. CDR3 residues: CASSYSEPYNEQFF. DNA for the CDR3: TGTGCCAGCAGCTACTCGGAGCCCTACAATGAGCAGTTCTTC.

The genes are TRBV4-1 and TRBJ2-1, with 9 bases fitting TRBD2. CDR1 and CDR2 from the germline V gene are MGHRA and YSYEKL. The CDR3 is 17 amino acids. Unmatched junction bases numbered 8, after V lost 2 bases and J lost 3 bases. The CDR3 nucleotides read TGCGCCAGCAGCCAAATAAGAAGGCGGGAGGGCTACAATGAGCAGTTCTTC. It encodes CASSQIRRREGYNEQFF.

This clonotype was detected ten times or more. This rearrangement joins TRBV6-5 to TRBJ2-5, with a tentative D call TRBD1 (6 bases). Trimming took 2 bases from V and 2 from J, leaving 9 bases between them. Germline V gene sequence: CDR1 MNHEY, CDR2 SVGAGI. The CDR3 loop spans 14 amino acids. The CDR3 nucleotides read TGTGCCAGCAGTTACGCCACAGGGCAAGAGACCCAGTACTTC. Translated: CASSYATGQETQYF.

This clonotype was detected a few times. V usage is TRBV11-2 and J usage is TRBJ2-2, with a possible D match to TRBD1 (5 bases). Trimming took 6 bases from V and 6 from J, leaving 26 bases between them. From germline, CDR1 is SGHAT and CDR2 FQNNGV. The CDR3 totals 18 residues. The CDR3 here is CASRSPRGAGFRAGELFF. DNA of the CDR3: TGTGCCAGCAGATCTCCCCGTGGGGCTGGGTTCCGGGCCGGGGAGCTGTTTTTT.

The chain uses TRBV2 and TRBJ2-7, with D possibly TRBD2 on 5 matching bases. CDR3 size: 12 residues. The V gene lost 7 bases and the J gene lost 10 bases, with 17 bases spanning the gap. The germline V gene has CDR1 SNHLY and CDR2 FYNNEI. CDR3 DNA sequence: TGTGCCAGCACACCGGAGGCGGAGATCCAGTACTTC. Encoded protein: CASTPEAEIQYF.

This clonotype was recorded a few times. The chain carries TRBV11-2 and TRBJ2-6; D not certain. Germline CDR1 and CDR2: SGHAT and FQNNGV. The CDR3 spans 16 residues. Trimming took 2 bases from V and 1 from J, leaving 9 bases between them. The CDR3 is CASSLYIDSGANVLTF. For the CDR3, the DNA is TGTGCCAGCAGCTTATACATCGATTCTGGGGCCAACGTCCTGACTTTC.

The CDR3 spells CARKRGYEQYF. In DNA, the CDR3 is TGCGCCAGGAAGAGGGGATACGAGCAGTACTTC. The chain carries TRBV23-1 and TRBJ2-7; D tentatively reads TRBD1 or TRBD2 (5 bases each). TRBV23-1 is annotated as an ORF whose role is uncertain. The CDR3 totals 11 residues. Trimming removed 9 bases from V and 4 bases from J, with 10 bases in between.

V is TRBV6-6 and J is TRBJ1-2, with 8 bases lining up with TRBD1. The V and J ends lost 6 bases and 7 bases, in that order; junction bases with no gene match: 19. Germline V gives CDR1 MNHNY, CDR2 SVGAGI (reference sequence). This CDR3 has 17 amino acids. CDR3 protein: CASSRDQTDRVLSGYTF. CDR3 nucleotide sequence: TGTGCCAGCAGCCGGGACCAAACGGACAGGGTGTTATCTGGCTACACCTTC.

About this clonotype: This may stem from a read error, because a much larger clone lies one nucleotide away. The rearrangement joins TRBV7-9 to TRBJ1-5, with D unclear. The CDR3 totals 14 residues. The germline V gene has CDR1 SEHNR and CDR2 FQNEAQ (reference sequence). In DNA, the CDR3 is TGTGCCAGCAGTTCCGGGCCCGAAAATCAGCCCCGGCATTTT. Translated, it gives CASSSGPENQPRHF. Combining the CDR3 with reference TRBV7-9 and TRBJ1-5 gives the whole variable domain DTGVSQNPRHKITKRGQNVTFRCDPISEHNRLYWYRQTLGQGPEFLTYFQNEAQLEKSRLLSDRFSAERPKGSFSTLEIQRTEQGDSAMYLCASSSGPENQPRHFGDGTRLSIL.

The chain couples TRBV27 to TRBJ2-3; 11 nucleotides align to TRBD2. Unmatched junction bases numbered 9, after V lost 5 bases and J lost 5 bases. CDR1 is MNHEY and CDR2 is SMNVEV in the germline V gene (reference sequence). The CDR3 is made up of 16 amino acids. The CDR3 reads CASSRTSGGGIDTQYF. The CDR3, as DNA: TGTGCCAGCAGTAGAACTAGCGGGGGCGGTATAGATACGCAGTATTTT.

This chain connects TRBV7-9 to TRBJ1-6; D call uncertain. Germline CDR1 is SEHNR and CDR2 is FQNEAQ (reference sequence). CDR3 length equals 16 residues. Between the trimmed V and J ends, which lost 2 bases and 4 bases, there was a span of 12 bases. CDR3 sequence (DNA): TGTGCCAGCAGCTTAAGTGGCAGCCAGTATAATTCACCCCTCCACTTT. Translation: CASSLSGSQYNSPLHF.

This clonotype showed up many times. This chain joins TRBV28 and TRBJ2-7, with 11 bases lining up with TRBD1. The ends lost 5 bases at V and 2 bases at J; junction bases unmatched: 5. CDR1 is MDHEN, CDR2 SYDVKM, per germline. This CDR3 has 15 residues. CDR3 loop: CASSLRTGGPYEQYF. The CDR3 DNA reads TGTGCCAGCAGTCTTAGGACAGGGGGCCCCTACGAGCAGTACTTC. Complete variable domain (other parts from reference TRBV28 and TRBJ2-7): DVKVTQSSRYLVKRTGEKVFLECVQDMDHENMFWYRQDPGLGLRLIYFSYDVKMKEKGDIPEGYSVSREKKERFSLILESASTNQTSMYLCASSLRTGGPYEQYFGPGTRLTVT.